The next 23 T cell receptor beta chains were all read from a single sample in a study of T cell repertoires in cytomegalovirus infection. A single record per CDR3 protein comes from TCRdb applying MiXCR to the reads. The table records 450,000 to 650,000 distinct CDR3 sequences, about a quarter of them present only once. The sample consisted of PBMCs. These receptors originate from a human donor in good health (CMV status not recorded). Some clones in this sample may be carry-over from other donors' samples.

V usage is TRBV6-1 and J usage is TRBJ1-1; no firm D call. Germline assignment: CDR1 MNHNS and CDR2 SASEGT. The CDR3 totals 13 residues. V dropped 7 bases and J dropped 4 bases, with 13 bases sitting between them. CDR3 sequence reads: CASTGRGATEAFF. The DNA for the CDR3 is TGTGCCAGCACCGGACGGGGAGCCACTGAAGCTTTCTTT.

V gene TRBV15 combines with J gene TRBJ1-3; D perhaps matches TRBD1 (5 bases). Trimming cost V 10 bases and J 2 bases, with 15 bases left between them. The V gene's germline CDR1 is LNHNV and CDR2 YYDKDF (reference sequence). The CDR3 runs 14 residues. The chain's CDR3 is CASGPGGAGNTIYF. The CDR3 nucleotides read TGTGCCAGCGGTCCGGGGGGAGCTGGAAACACCATATATTTT.

This clonotype turned up a few times. This chain's CDR3 is CASSFTRMGDETQYF. CDR3 bases: TGTGCCAGCAGCTTCACACGGATGGGGGACGAGACCCAGTACTTC. The rearrangement uses TRBV7-6 and TRBJ2-5, with D perhaps given as TRBD1 or TRBD2 (5 bases each). The CDR3 is 15 amino acids. The germline gives CDR1 SGHVS, CDR2 FNYEAQ. Between the trimmed V and J ends, which lost 3 bases and 5 bases, there was a span of 16 bases.

In its sample, this clonotype was seen a few times. The chain couples TRBV6-6 to TRBJ2-5; 8 positions match TRBD2. Germline lookup yields CDR1 MNHNY and CDR2 SVGAGI (reference sequence). V was clipped by 2 bases and J by 2 bases; unmatched bases: 7. There are 16 residues in the CDR3. In nucleotides, the CDR3 is TGTGCCAGCAGTTACCGCCAGACGGGGGGGCAAGAGACCCAGTACTTC. Translated: CASSYRQTGGQETQYF.

This clonotype was counted at least ten times. The chain combines TRBV7-2 with TRBJ1-5; 9 bases align to TRBD1. Losses at the gene ends were 3 bases for V and 1 base for J; bases not matched to a gene: 7. The CDR3 has 17 amino acids. Germline CDR1 is SGHTA and CDR2 is FQGNSA. The CDR3 region is CASSFKTGGGSNQPQHF. CDR3 coding DNA: TGTGCCAGCAGCTTCAAAACAGGGGGCGGAAGCAATCAGCCCCAGCATTTT.

This chain links TRBV7-9 with TRBJ1-1; D not resolved. The V end lost 0 bases, the J end lost 5 bases, and 4 bases lay between the germline ends. The CDR3 runs 12 residues. The germline gives CDR1 SEHNR, CDR2 FQNEAQ (reference sequence). The CDR3 protein is CASSLAETEAFF. The CDR3 DNA reads as TGTGCCAGCAGCTTAGCCGAAACTGAAGCTTTCTTT.

This clonotype has more than one count but fewer than ten. This sequence joins TRBV6-2 or TRBV6-3 and TRBJ2-7, with D uncertain. There are 11 residues in the CDR3. V was shortened by 7 bases and J by 5 bases, with 9 bases between the two germline ends. Looked up from germline, CDR1 is MNHEY and CDR2 is SVGEGT. CDR3 loop: CASTIRDEQYF. CDR3 DNA: TGTGCCAGCACCATTAGGGACGAGCAGTACTTC.

This clonotype was seen a few times. This chain links TRBV19 with TRBJ2-7; tentatively, D is TRBD1 (7 bases). V gave up 5 bases and J gave up 1 base, with 9 bases separating them. This CDR3 is 13 amino acids long. Germline CDR1 and CDR2: LNHDA and SQIVND (reference sequence). The DNA for the CDR3 is TGTGCCAGTAGTGCGGGACAGTCCTACGAGCAGTACGTC. Protein product: CASSAGQSYEQYV.

This clonotype has a handful of counts. This chain connects TRBV12-3 or TRBV12-4 to TRBJ2-1; 16 bases are shared with TRBD2. The ends lost 7 bases at V and 8 bases at J; junction bases unmatched: 8. The CDR3 length is 16 residues. The chain's CDR3 is CASTPGLAGGPYEQFF. The DNA for the CDR3 is TGTGCCAGCACCCCGGGACTAGCGGGAGGGCCGTATGAGCAGTTCTTC.

J is TRBJ1-2 and V is TRBV19; TRBD1 matches at 12 bases. Germline CDR1 is LNHDA and CDR2 is SQIVND (reference sequence). Trimming at V came to 11 bases and at J to 1 base, leaving 5 bases not matched to a gene. This CDR3 has 14 amino acids. The CDR3 here is CASGDRGLNYGYTF. CDR3 nucleotides: TGTGCCTCCGGGGACAGGGGGCTTAACTATGGCTACACCTTC.

This chain's CDR3 is CASTMHGGSGIQETQYF. The CDR3 DNA sequence: TGTGCCAGTACCATGCATGGGGGTAGCGGGATACAAGAGACCCAGTACTTC. This rearrangement joins TRBV19 to TRBJ2-5, with 8 bases identical to TRBD2. V trimming: 7 bases; J trimming: 2 bases; junction bases outside the gene matches: 15. Germline V lookup: CDR1 LNHDA, CDR2 SQIVND (reference sequence). This CDR3 contains 17 residues.

The chain couples TRBV15 to TRBJ2-1; D is possibly TRBD2 (7 bases). Trimming took off 0 bases at V and 2 bases at J, with 11 bases between the two ends. The CDR3 sequence is 16 residues long. Germline V gives CDR1 LNHNV, CDR2 YYDKDF (reference sequence). CDR3 protein: CATSREIGGAYNEQFF. In DNA form, the CDR3 reads TGTGCCACCAGCAGAGAAATAGGGGGGGCCTACAATGAGCAGTTCTTC.

This clonotype was seen just once. This chain's CDR3 is CASSLRAQGGETQYF. DNA for the CDR3: TGTGCCAGCAGCTTGAGGGCCCAAGGGGGAGAGACCCAGTACTTC. The chain employs TRBV11-3 and TRBJ2-5; a possible D gene is TRBD1 (6 bases). Germline CDR1 and CDR2: SGHNT and YENEEA. This CDR3 region has 15 residues. With 3 bases removed from V and 4 bases from J, the gap between germline ends came to 15 bases.

This chain links TRBV14 with TRBJ2-5; the D is unclear. Trimming pared 3 bases from V and 5 bases from J, leaving 13 bases between. The CDR3 is 14 residues long. Germline CDR1 reads SGHDN; CDR2 reads FVKESK. The CDR3, as DNA: TGTGCCAGCAGCCACGGAAACTACTTTGAGACCCAGTACTTC. Translating it yields CASSHGNYFETQYF. Using reference TRBV14 and TRBJ2-5 for the parts outside the CDR3, the full variable domain is EAGVTQFPSHSVIEKGQTVTLRCDPISGHDNLYWYRRVMGKEIKFLLHFVKESKQDESGMPNNRFLAERTGGTYSTLKVQPAELEDSGVYFCASSHGNYFETQYFGPGTRLLVL.

The chain employs TRBV27 and TRBJ2-4; TRBD1 is a possible D gene (5 bases). CDR1 and CDR2 from the germline V gene are MNHEY and SMNVEV (reference sequence). The V end lost 5 bases, the J end lost 7 bases, and 12 bases lay between the germline ends. The CDR3 runs to 13 residues. The CDR3 region has the DNA TGTGCCAGCAGTCCGCAGGGCGCGAACATTCAGTACTTC. It codes for CASSPQGANIQYF.

V gene TRBV15 combines with J gene TRBJ2-3; D call uncertain. The CDR3 consists of 15 residues. Germline CDR1 reads LNHNV; CDR2 reads YYDKDF (reference sequence). With 0 bases removed from V and 4 bases from J, the gap between germline ends came to 11 bases. CDR3 sequence reads: CATSRDRIAADTQYF. The CDR3 DNA reads TGTGCCACCAGCAGAGACCGCATAGCAGCAGATACGCAGTATTTT.

The chain employs TRBV11-2 and TRBJ2-1; D not resolved. The V gene lost 5 bases and the J gene lost 7 bases, with 12 bases spanning the gap. CDR1 and CDR2 from the germline V gene are SGHAT and FQNNGV. The CDR3 is 13 residues long. DNA of the CDR3: TGTGCCAGCAGCCCTTCTGGCCGGAATGAGCAGTTCTTC. Translation: CASSPSGRNEQFF.

This clonotype was seen more than once but under ten times. This rearrangement joins TRBV27 to TRBJ1-2; D not certain. CDR3 length: 13 amino acids. Germline V gene data show CDR1 as MNHEY and CDR2 as SMNVEV (reference sequence). V lost 2 bases, J lost 7 bases, and 11 bases lay in between. The CDR3, as DNA: TGTGCCAGCAGTTTAAGTGGCGGGAGTGGCTACACCTTC. Protein product: CASSLSGGSGYTF.

This clonotype was seen ten or more times. The V and J genes are TRBV7-2 and TRBJ1-2; TRBD1 matches at 9 bases. The CDR3 spans 14 residues. Germline loops: CDR1 SGHTA, CDR2 FQGNSA. V gave up 4 bases and J gave up 6 bases; unmatched junction bases: 6. CDR3 sequence: CASSYDRGGNGYTF. The CDR3, as DNA: TGTGCCAGCAGCTATGACAGGGGGGGTAATGGCTACACCTTC.

This clonotype was observed a handful of times. The chain combines TRBV12-3 or TRBV12-4 with TRBJ2-1; 11 bases align to TRBD2. CDR3 length: 18 residues. V gave up 6 bases and J gave up 0 bases; unmatched junction bases: 10. The CDR3 nucleotides are TGTGCCAGCAGCCCAAGAGGCCTAGCGGGAGGCTCCTACAATGAGCAGTTCTTC. Its protein product is CASSPRGLAGGSYNEQFF.

The chain joins TRBV29-1 to TRBJ1-1, with D maybe TRBD1 (6 bases). The CDR3 is made up of 13 amino acids. V was cut by 4 bases and J by 1 base, with 10 bases left in between. Germline values: CDR1 SQVTM, CDR2 ANQGSEA. The CDR3 is CSVGRQENTEAFF. Written as DNA, the CDR3 is TGCAGCGTTGGGAGACAGGAGAACACTGAAGCTTTCTTT.

V gene TRBV7-6 combines with J gene TRBJ2-3; 7 bases map to TRBD2. Germline trimming cut 0 bases from V and 7 bases from J; bases unmatched to any gene: 7. CDR1 SGHVS and CDR2 FNYEAQ come from the germline V gene. This CDR3 is 15 amino acids long. CDR3 nucleotide sequence: TGTGCCAGCAGCTTAGCGGCCCTAGCGGCGAATACGCAGTATTTT. Protein product: CASSLAALAANTQYF.

The genes are TRBV25-1 and TRBJ1-2, with D maybe TRBD1 (5 bases). The CDR3 spans 15 residues. CDR1 is MGHDK and CDR2 is SYGVNS in the germline V gene. V gave up 9 bases and J gave up 1 base, with 18 bases separating them. CDR3 coding DNA: TGTGCCAGGGCGGGCAGGGCCACCTTTAACTATGGCTACACCTTC. This sequence encodes CARAGRATFNYGYTF.